This T cell receptor (beta chain) was sequenced during a study of blood T cell repertoires in COVID-19. Overall study context: Samples of COVID-19 (acute and convalescent) were obtained from the United States, Italy and Spain.

CDR1 is SGHTA and CDR2 is FQGNSA in the germline V gene. Deletions cut 3 bases from V and 2 bases from J, with 14 bases between. The CDR3 spans 15 residues. Only in-frame clones appear in the TCRdb table, and some are missing; sequencing was by immunoSEQ multiplex PCR. The repertoire holds about 18,000 clones, with about 90% as singletons. The clonotype was recovered from a man in his fifties or sixties with active COVID-19. The chain recombines TRBV7-2 with TRBJ2-7; tentative D call: TRBD1 (5 bases). The sequenced sample was peripheral blood. CDR3 in DNA: TGTGCCAGCAGCTTCGCAGGGTGGGGAACCTACGAGCAGTACTTC. Translating it yields CASSFAGWGTYEQYF.